This T cell receptor beta chain is drawn from a study of T cells in Graves' hyperthyroidism and ophthalmopathy. Study-level background: At the time of initial diagnosis and before any treatment, peripheral blood was collected. Study-level results: Ophthalmopathy was separated from stable hyperthyroidism by a 13 V-J model.

Of note for this clonotype: The antigen is unknown.

Stability of Graves' hyperthyroidism was defined as absent ophthalmopathy progression within 18 months. Fresh peripheral blood, under 13 ml, was the source of the PBMCs. Germline V gives CDR1 LNHDA, CDR2 SQIVND (reference sequence). This CDR3 spans 19 amino acids. Trimming took off 6 bases at V and 0 bases at J, with 24 bases between the two ends. Amplified regions were TCR beta CDR3 sequences from RNA transcripts. A set of HTBI primers served as the primers for a first-round RT-PCR of the TCR CDR3. TCRdb re-called the multiplex PCR reads through MiXCR, storing one row per CDR3 protein. The sample holds hundreds of thousands of distinct CDR3 sequences, less than 15% seen once.

This sequence was found in a young woman with Graves' hyperthyroidism. The rearrangement links TRBV19 to TRBJ1-5; D ambiguous. Sequencing used blood. Here the CDR3 reads CASSTSVGQVGYSNQPQHF. CDR3 DNA sequence: TGTGCCAGTAGCACCTCCGTCGGCCAGGTCGGTTATAGCAATCAGCCCCAGCATTTT.